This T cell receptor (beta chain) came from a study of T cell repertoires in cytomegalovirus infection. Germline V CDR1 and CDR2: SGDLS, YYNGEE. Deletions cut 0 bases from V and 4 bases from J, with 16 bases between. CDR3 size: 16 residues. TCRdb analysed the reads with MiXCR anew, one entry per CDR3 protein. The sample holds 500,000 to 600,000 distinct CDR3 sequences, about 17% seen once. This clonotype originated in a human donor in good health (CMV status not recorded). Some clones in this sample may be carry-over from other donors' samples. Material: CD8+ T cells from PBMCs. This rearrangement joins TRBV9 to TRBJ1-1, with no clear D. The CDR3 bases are TGTGCCAGCAGCGTAGCTTACGACTTACCGGGCACTGAAGCTTTCTTT. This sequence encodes CASSVAYDLPGTEAFF.